Below, one T cell receptor (beta chain) is given with its context. This sample was taken from a study of blood T cell repertoires in COVID-19. This study enrolled people aged about 18 to 90 from 20 to 25 US geographic areas. Each participant's cohort was designated according to participant-reported clinical history. Clones were read by immunoSEQ multiplex PCR, and TCRdb kept only the in-frame ones, dropping some. The repertoire holds about 410,000 clones, with 90% as singletons. The CDR3 consists of 12 residues. CDR1 and CDR2 (germline): MNHEY, SMNVEV (reference sequence). V was cut by 6 bases and J by 5 bases, with 10 bases left in between.

The TCR was taken from a man aged 18-30 years who had recovered from COVID-19. Specimen: PBMCs or T cells enriched from blood (not recorded which). This sequence joins TRBV27 and TRBJ1-2; unclear D gene. The CDR3 DNA sequence: TGTGCCAGCAGATACGGGGAATATGGCTACACCTTC. It encodes CASRYGEYGYTF.